This T cell receptor beta chain emerged from a study of T cell responses to AZD1222 COVID-19 vaccine. Generated by immunoSEQ multiplex PCR, the TCRdb table keeps only in-frame clones and is missing some. Found here are roughly 80,000 clones, about 90% of them singletons; the top ten hold about 5.7%. CDR1 is SGHNT, CDR2 YENEEA, per germline. V shed 2 bases and J 4 bases; nucleotides not matched to a gene: 8. The CDR3 contains 15 residues. As to this clone: Its antigen is undetermined.

Whole-study findings and limits: Among AZD1222 vaccinees, only 5 to 7 were seropositive at baseline. A mostly white British donor set with more females was recruited, and clonal diversity was possibly underestimated. Only after the peak T cell response were repertoires sampled.

Specimen: peripheral blood, collected on day 0 of AZD1222 vaccination. The TCR was taken from an adult in good health. This chain joins TRBV11-3 and TRBJ2-7; 7 nucleotides line up with TRBD1. CDR3 sequence (DNA): TGTGCCAGCAGCTTACTTAGGGGGCGCTTTTACGAGCAGTACTTC. This encodes CASSLLRGRFYEQYF.